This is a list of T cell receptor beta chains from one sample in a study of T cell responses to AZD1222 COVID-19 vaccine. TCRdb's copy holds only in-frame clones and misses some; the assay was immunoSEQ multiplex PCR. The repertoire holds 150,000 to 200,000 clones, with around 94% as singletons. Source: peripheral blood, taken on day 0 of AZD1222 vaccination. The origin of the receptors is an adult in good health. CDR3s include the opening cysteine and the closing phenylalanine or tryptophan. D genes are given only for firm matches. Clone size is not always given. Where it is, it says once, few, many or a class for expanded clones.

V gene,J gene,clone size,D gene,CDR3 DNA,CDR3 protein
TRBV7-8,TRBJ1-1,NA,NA,TGTGCCAGCAGCTTAGGACAATTCACTGAAGCTTTCTTT,CASSLGQFTEAFF
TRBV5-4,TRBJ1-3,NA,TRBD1,TGTGCCAGCAGCTTAATCACAGGGGGTAGGAACACCATATATTTT,CASSLITGGRNTIYF
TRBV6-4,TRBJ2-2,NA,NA,TGTGCCAGCGGAAGGGACCAAACCACCGGGGAGCTGTTTTTT,CASGRDQTTGELFF
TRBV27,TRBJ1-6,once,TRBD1,TGTGCCAGCAGTGCCCGACAGGGGAAAAATTCACCCCTCCACTTT,CASSARQGKNSPLHF
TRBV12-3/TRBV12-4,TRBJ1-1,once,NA,TGTGCCATCTCACGGGGGGCTAACACTGAAGCTTTCTTT,CAISRGANTEAFF
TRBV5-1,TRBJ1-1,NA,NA,TGCGCCAGCAAAGGGTTGAAGGAGCAGAACACTGAAGCTTTCTTT,CASKGLKEQNTEAFF
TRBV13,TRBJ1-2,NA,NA,TGTGCCAGCAGCTTCGACAAGGGGAAGTTGGATGGCTACACCTTC,CASSFDKGKLDGYTF
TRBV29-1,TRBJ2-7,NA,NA,TGCAGCGCACCTCCCGGGGGTCGAGACTACAGGGACTCCTACGAGCAGTACTTC,CSAPPGGRDYRDSYEQYF
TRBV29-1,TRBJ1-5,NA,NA,TGCAGCGTTGGGGCAGTCCACAATCAGCCCCAGCATTTT,CSVGAVHNQPQHF
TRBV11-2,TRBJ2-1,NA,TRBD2,TGTGCCAGCAGCTCCGCATTCCAAACGACTAGCCTAAACAATGAGCAGTTCTTC,CASSSAFQTTSLNNEQFF
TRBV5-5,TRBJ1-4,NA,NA,TGTGCCAGCACCTCACGGACGGATGAAAAACTGTTTTTT,CASTSRTDEKLFF
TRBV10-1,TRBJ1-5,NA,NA,TGCGCCAGCAGCCCGGGACGGAATCAGCCCCAGCATTTT,CASSPGRNQPQHF
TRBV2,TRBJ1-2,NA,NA,TGTGCCAGCAGCCCCAGACAGATCTATGGCTACACCTTC,CASSPRQIYGYTF
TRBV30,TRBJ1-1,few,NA,TGTGCCGGGGTGAAGGGGCTAGGCACTGAAGCTTTCTTT,CAGVKGLGTEAFF
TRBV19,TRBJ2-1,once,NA,TGTGCCAGTAGTATCCTAGGGACTTACGGAGGGGAAAATGAGCAGTTCTTC,CASSILGTYGGENEQFF
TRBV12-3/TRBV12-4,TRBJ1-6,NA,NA,TGTGCCAGCAGTTTAGCTAATCAACCCCTCCACTTT,CASSLANQPLHF
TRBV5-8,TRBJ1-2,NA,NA,TGTGCCAGCAGCTTGTTTGTCCCCGGCCATGGCTACACCTTC,CASSLFVPGHGYTF
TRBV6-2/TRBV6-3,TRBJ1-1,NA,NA,TGTGCCAGCAGTTGGAACACTGAAGCTTTCTTT,CASSWNTEAFF
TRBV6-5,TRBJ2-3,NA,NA,TGTGCCTCCACTTCCACAGATACGCAGTATTTT,CASTSTDTQYF
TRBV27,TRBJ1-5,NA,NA,TGTGCCAGCAGTTTATCGCGGGACAATCAGCCCCAGCATTTT,CASSLSRDNQPQHF
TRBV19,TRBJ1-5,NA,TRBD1,TGTGCCAGTAGTATAAGGGACAGGGGAAATAAGGTTGGTCAGCCCCAGCATTTT,CASSIRDRGNKVGQPQHF
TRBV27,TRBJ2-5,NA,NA,TGTGCCAGCAGTCCGAACAAGCAAGAGACCCAGTACTTC,CASSPNKQETQYF
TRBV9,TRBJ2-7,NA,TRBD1,TGTGCCAGCAGCGAGGGACAGGGGTTGGGCGAGCAGTACTTC,CASSEGQGLGEQYF
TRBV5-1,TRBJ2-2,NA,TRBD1,TGCGCCAGCAGCTTGTTCAACAGGGGGCCGAACACCGGGGAGCTGTTTTTT,CASSLFNRGPNTGELFF
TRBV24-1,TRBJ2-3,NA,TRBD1,TGTGCCACCAGTGACTCGGGACAGGGGGCCTATACGCAGTATTTT,CATSDSGQGAYTQYF